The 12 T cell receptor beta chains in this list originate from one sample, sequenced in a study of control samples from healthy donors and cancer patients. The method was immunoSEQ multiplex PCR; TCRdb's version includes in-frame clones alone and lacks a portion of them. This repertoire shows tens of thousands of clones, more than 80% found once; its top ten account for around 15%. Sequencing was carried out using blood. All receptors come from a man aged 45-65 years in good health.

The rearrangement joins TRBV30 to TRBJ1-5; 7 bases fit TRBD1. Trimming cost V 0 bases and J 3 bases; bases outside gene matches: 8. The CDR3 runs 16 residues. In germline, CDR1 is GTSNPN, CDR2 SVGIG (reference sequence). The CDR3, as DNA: TGTGCCTGGAGTGTTAGGACAGGCGGTCTCAATCAGCCCCAGCATTTT. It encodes CAWSVRTGGLNQPQHF.

The CDR3 region has the DNA TGTGCCAGCAGTGAATATTCATTGACAGATGAAGCTTTCTTT. Translated, it gives CASSEYSLTDEAFF. The gene calls are TRBV25-1 and TRBJ1-1; D may be TRBD1 (5 bases). CDR1 and CDR2 (germline): MGHDK, SYGVNS. This CDR3 is built from 14 residues. Trimming cost V 0 bases and J 7 bases, with 12 bases left between them.

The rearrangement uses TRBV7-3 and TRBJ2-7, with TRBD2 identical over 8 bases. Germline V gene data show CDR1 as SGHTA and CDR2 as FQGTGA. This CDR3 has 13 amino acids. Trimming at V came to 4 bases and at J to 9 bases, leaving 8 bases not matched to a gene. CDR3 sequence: CASSSYPGGGQYF. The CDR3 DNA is TGTGCCAGCAGCTCCTACCCGGGAGGGGGGCAGTACTTC.

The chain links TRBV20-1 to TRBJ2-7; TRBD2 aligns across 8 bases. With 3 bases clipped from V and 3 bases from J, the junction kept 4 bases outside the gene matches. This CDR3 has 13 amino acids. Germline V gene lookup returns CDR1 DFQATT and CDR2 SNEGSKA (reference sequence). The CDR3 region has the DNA TGCAGTGCTAGTCCAGCGGGAGTCTACGAGCAGTACTTC. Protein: CSASPAGVYEQYF.

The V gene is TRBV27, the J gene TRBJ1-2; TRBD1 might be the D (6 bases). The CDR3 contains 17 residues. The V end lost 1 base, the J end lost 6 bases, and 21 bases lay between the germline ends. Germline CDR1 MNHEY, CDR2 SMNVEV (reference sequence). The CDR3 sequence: CASSLLSGGQPLNGYTF. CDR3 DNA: TGTGCCAGCAGTTTATTATCTGGGGGGCAGCCACTGAATGGCTACACCTTC.

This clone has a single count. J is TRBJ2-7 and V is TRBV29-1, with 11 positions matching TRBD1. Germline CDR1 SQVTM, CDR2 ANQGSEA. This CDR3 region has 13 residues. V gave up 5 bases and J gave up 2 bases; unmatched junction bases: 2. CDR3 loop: CSVQGQGAYEQYF. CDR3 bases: TGCAGCGTTCAGGGACAGGGGGCCTACGAGCAGTACTTC.

The CDR3 nucleotides read TGCGCCAGCAGCTTGGCGGAGCTCACAGATACGCAGTATTTT. Translated: CASSLAELTDTQYF. The genes are TRBV5-1 and TRBJ2-3; D gene uncertain. The V gene's germline CDR1 is SGHRS and CDR2 YFSETQ. This CDR3 has 14 residues. With 0 bases removed from V and 2 bases from J, the gap between germline ends came to 7 bases.

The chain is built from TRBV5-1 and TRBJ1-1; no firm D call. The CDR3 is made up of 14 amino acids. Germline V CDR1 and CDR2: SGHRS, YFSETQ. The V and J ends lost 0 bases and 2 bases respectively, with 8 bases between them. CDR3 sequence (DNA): TGCGCCAGCAGCTTGGCCCGGGCAAACACTGAAGCTTTCTTT. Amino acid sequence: CASSLARANTEAFF.

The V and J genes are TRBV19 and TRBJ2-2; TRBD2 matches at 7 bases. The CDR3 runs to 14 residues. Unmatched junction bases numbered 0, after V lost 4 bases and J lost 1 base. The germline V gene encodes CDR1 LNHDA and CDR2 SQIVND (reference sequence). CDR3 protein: CASSTSGNTGELFF. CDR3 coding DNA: TGTGCCAGTAGTACTAGCGGGAACACCGGGGAGCTGTTTTTT.

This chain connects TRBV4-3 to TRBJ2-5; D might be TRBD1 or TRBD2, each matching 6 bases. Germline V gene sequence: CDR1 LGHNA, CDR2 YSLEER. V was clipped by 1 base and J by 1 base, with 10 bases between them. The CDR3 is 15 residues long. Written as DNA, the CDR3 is TGCGCCAGCAGCCAAGGCGGGACACCCCAAGAGACCCAGTACTTC. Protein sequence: CASSQGGTPQETQYF.

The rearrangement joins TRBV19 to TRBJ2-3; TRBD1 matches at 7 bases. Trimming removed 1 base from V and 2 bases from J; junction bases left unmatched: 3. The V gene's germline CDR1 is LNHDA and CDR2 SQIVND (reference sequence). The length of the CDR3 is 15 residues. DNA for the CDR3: TGTGCCAGTAGTATAGGACAGGGACACACAGATACGCAGTATTTT. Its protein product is CASSIGQGHTDTQYF.

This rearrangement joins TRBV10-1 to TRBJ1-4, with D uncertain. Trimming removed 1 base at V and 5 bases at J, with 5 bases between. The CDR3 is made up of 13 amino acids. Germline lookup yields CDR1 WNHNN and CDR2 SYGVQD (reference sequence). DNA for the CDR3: TGCGCCAGCAGTGAGTACAGAAATGAAAAACTGTTTTTT. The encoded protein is CASSEYRNEKLFF.